This note documents a single TCR beta chain sequence. Using immunoSEQ multiplex PCR, the repertoire was profiled, and TCRdb retains in-frame clones only, with some absent. This table holds 150,000 to 200,000 clones, about four fifths found once. This sample stems from a study of cytomegalovirus exposure and HLA in healthy donors. Background on the study: Later analysis reported that the roughly 120 validation repertoires shared the platform of the roughly 670 first-cohort repertoires.

While the first cohort had 650 to 850 subjects, the donors belonged to the separate validation cohort of about 120 subjects. In germline, CDR1 is SEHNR, CDR2 FQNEAQ (reference sequence). Trimming took 4 bases from V and 9 from J, leaving 7 bases between them. The CDR3 loop spans 11 amino acids. V is TRBV7-9 and J is TRBJ2-1; no clear D gene. The sequence derives from a man younger than 40 in good health and CMV-seropositive. The sequenced sample consisted of PBMCs. CDR3 bases: TGTGCCAGCAGCTACTCCGGTGAGCAGTTCTTC. The encoded protein is CASSYSGEQFF.